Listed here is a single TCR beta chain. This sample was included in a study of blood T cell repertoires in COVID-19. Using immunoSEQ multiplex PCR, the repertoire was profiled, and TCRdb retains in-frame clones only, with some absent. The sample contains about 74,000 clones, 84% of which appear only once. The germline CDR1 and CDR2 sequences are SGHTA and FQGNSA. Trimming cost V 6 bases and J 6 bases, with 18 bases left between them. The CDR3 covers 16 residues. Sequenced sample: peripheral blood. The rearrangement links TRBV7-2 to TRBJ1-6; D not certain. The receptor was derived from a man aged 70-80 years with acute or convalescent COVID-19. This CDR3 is CASREWAGASNSPLHF. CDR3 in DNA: TGTGCCAGCAGAGAATGGGCGGGAGCCTCTAATTCACCCCTCCACTTT.